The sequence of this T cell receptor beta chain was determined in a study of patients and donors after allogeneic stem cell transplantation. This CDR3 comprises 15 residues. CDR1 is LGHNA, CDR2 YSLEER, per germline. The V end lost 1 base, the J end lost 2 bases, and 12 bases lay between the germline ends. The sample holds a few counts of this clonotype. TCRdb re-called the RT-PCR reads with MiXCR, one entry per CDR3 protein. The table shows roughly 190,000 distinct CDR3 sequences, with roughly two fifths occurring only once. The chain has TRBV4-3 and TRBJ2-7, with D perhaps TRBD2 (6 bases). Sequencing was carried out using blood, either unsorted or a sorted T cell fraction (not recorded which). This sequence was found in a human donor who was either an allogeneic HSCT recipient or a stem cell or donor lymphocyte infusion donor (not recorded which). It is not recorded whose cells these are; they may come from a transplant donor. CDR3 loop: CASSQAREFAYEQYF. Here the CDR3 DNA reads TGCGCCAGCAGCCAAGCCCGGGAGTTTGCCTACGAGCAGTACTTC.